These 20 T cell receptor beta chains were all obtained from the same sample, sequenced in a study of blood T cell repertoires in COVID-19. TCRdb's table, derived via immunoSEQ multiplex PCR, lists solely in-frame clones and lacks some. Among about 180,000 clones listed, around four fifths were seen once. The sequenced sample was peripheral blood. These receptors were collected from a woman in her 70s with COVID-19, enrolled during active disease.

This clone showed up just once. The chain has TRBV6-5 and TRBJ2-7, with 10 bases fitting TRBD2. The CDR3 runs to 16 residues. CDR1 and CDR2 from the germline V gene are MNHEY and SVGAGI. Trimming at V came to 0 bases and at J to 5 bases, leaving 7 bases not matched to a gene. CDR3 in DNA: TGTGCCAGCAGTTACTCCGTTACACTAGCGGGAAACGAGCAGTACTTC. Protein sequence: CASSYSVTLAGNEQYF.

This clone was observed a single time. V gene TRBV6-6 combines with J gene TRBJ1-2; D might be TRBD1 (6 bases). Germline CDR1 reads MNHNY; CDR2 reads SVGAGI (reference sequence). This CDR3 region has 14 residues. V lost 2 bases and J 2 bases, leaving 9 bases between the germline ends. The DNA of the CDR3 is TGTGCCAGCAGTTACCGACAGGAGAACTATGGCTACACCTTC. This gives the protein CASSYRQENYGYTF.

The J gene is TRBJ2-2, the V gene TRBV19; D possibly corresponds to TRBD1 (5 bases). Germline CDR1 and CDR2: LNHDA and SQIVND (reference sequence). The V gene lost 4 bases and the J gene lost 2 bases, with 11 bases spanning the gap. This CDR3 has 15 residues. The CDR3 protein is CASSTPDRNTGELFF. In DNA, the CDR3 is TGTGCCAGTAGTACGCCCGACAGAAACACCGGGGAGCTGTTTTTT. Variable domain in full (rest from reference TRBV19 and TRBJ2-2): DGGITQSPKYLFRKEGQNVTLSCEQNLNHDAMYWYRQDPGQGLRLIYYSQIVNDFQKGDIAEGYSVSREKKESFPLTVTSAQKNPTAFYLCASSTPDRNTGELFFGEGSRLTVL.

CDR3 sequence: CASRGLQGSTYEQYF. DNA of the CDR3: TGCGCCAGCAGAGGCCTACAGGGGTCGACCTACGAGCAGTACTTC. V is TRBV5-1 and J is TRBJ2-7, with 7 bases identical to TRBD1. The V and J ends lost 5 bases and 2 bases, in that order; junction bases with no gene match: 10. The CDR3 sequence is 15 residues long. Germline CDR1 and CDR2: SGHRS and YFSETQ.

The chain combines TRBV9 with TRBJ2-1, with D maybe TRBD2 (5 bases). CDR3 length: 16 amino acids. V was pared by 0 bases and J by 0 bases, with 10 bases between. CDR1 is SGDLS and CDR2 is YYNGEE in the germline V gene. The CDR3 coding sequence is TGTGCCAGCAGCGTAGCTAGCCAGAGCTCCTACAATGAGCAGTTCTTC. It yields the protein CASSVASQSSYNEQFF.

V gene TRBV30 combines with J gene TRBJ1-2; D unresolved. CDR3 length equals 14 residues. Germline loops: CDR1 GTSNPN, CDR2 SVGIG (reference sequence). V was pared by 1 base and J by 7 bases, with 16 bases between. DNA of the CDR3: TGTGCCTGGAGTGGAAGTCCTCGAGTTTCTGGCTACACCTTC. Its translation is CAWSGSPRVSGYTF.

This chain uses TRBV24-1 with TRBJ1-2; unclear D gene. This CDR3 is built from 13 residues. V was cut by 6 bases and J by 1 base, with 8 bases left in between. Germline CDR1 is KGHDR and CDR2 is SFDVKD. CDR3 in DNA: TGTGCCACCAGTTTGAACAGTAACTATGGCTACACCTTC. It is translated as CATSLNSNYGYTF.

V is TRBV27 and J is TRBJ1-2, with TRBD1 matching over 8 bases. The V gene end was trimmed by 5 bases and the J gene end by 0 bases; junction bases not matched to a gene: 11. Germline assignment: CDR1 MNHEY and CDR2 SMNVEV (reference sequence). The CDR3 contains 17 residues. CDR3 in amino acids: CASSRRWGTGANYGYTF. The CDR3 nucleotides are TGTGCCAGCAGTCGAAGGTGGGGGACAGGTGCTAACTATGGCTACACCTTC.

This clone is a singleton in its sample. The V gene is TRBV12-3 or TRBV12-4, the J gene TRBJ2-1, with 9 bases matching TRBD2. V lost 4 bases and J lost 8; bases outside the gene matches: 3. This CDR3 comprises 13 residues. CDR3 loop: CASSWREGYEQFF. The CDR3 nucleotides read TGTGCCAGCAGTTGGCGGGAGGGTTATGAGCAGTTCTTC.

DNA for the CDR3: TGTGCCAGCAGCTTACAATCGGGACTAAAAACAGATACGCAGTATTTT. It yields the protein CASSLQSGLKTDTQYF. This sequence joins TRBV7-2 and TRBJ2-3; 7 nucleotides line up with TRBD2. V shed 2 bases, J shed 3 bases, and the junction held 8 bases outside the gene matches. There are 16 residues in the CDR3. CDR1 SGHTA and CDR2 FQGNSA come from the germline V gene.

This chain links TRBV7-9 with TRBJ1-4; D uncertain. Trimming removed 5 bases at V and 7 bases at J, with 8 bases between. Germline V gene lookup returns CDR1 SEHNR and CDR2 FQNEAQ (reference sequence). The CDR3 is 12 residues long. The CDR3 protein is CASSPDSEKLFF. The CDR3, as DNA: TGTGCCAGCAGCCCGGACTCTGAAAAACTGTTTTTT.

The CDR3 region has the DNA TGTGCCAGCAGCCTACAGGTGGAGGGAGAGCAGTACTTC. Amino acids: CASSLQVEGEQYF. The chain joins TRBV14 to TRBJ2-7, with D perhaps TRBD2 (6 bases). The CDR3 spans 13 residues. Germline V gene data show CDR1 as SGHDN and CDR2 as FVKESK. V was cut by 4 bases and J by 7 bases, with 14 bases left in between.

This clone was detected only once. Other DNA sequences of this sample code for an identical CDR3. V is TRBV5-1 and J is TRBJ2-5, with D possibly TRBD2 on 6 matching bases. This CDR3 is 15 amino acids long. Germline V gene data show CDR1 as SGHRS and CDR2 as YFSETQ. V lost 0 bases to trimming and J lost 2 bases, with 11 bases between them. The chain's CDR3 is CASSLVGGTQETQYF. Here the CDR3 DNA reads TGCGCCAGCAGCTTGGTTGGCGGGACGCAAGAGACCCAGTACTTC.

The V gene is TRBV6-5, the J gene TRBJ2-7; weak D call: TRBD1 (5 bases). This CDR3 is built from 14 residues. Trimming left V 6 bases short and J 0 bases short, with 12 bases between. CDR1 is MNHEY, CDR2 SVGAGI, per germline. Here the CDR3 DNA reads TGTGCCAGCAGCCGCCTAGACAGCTCCTACGAGCAGTACTTC. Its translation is CASSRLDSSYEQYF.

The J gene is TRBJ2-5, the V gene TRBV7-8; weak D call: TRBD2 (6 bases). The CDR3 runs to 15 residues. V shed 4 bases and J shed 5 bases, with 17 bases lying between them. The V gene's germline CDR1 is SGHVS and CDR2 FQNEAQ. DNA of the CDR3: TGTGCCAGCAGCTCACAGGTTACGGGAGCTGAGACCCAGTACTTC. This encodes CASSSQVTGAETQYF.

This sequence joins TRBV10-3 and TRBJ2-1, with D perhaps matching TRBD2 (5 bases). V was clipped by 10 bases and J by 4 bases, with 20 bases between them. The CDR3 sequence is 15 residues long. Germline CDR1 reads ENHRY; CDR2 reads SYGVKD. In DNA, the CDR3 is TGTGCCACCGCACAGAGCGGATTAGAATACAATGAGCAGTTCTTC. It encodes CATAQSGLEYNEQFF.

In DNA, the CDR3 is TGTGCCAGCAGCCATAGGAGGACAGGGGACAATGAGCAGTTCTTC. Translation: CASSHRRTGDNEQFF. J is TRBJ2-1 and V is TRBV6-5; 9 bases align to TRBD1. CDR3 length: 15 amino acids. CDR1 and CDR2 from the germline V gene are MNHEY and SVGAGI. Germline trimming cut 6 bases from V and 5 bases from J; bases unmatched to any gene: 8.

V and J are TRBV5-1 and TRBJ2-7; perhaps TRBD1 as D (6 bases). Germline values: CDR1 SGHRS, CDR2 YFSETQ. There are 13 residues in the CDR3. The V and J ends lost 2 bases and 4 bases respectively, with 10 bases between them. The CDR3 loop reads CASSFQGFYEQYF. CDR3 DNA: TGCGCCAGCAGCTTTCAGGGGTTTTACGAGCAGTACTTC.

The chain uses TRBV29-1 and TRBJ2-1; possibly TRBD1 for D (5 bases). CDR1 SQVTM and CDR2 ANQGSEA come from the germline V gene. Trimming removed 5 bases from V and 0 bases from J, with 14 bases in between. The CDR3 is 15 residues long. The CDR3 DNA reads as TGCAGCGTTAGTCCCCCAGGGATCTCCTACAATGAGCAGTTCTTC. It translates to CSVSPPGISYNEQFF.

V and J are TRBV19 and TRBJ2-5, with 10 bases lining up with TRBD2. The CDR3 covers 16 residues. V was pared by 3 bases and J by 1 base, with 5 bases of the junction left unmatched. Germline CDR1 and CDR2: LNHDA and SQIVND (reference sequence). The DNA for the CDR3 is TGTGCCAGTAGTATCCGAGGGACTAGCGCCCAAGAGACCCAGTACTTC. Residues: CASSIRGTSAQETQYF.